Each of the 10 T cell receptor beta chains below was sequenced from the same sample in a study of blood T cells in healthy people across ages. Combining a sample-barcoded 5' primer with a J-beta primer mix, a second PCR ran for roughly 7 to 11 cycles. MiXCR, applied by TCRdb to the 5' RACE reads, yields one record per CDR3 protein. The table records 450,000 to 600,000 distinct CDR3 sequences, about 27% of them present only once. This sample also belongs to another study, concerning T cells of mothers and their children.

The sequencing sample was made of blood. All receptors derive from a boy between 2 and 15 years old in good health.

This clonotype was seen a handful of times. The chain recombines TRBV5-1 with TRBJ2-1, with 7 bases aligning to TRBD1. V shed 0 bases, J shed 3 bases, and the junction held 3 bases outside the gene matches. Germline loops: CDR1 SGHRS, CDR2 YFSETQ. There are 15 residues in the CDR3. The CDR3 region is CASSLATGIYNEQFF. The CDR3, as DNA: TGCGCCAGCAGCTTGGCGACAGGGATCTACAATGAGCAGTTCTTC. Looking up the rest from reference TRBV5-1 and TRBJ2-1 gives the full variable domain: KAGVTQTPRYLIKTRGQQVTLSCSPISGHRSVSWYQQTPGQGLQFLFEYFSETQRNKGNFPGRFSGRQFSNSRSEMNVSTLELGDSALYLCASSLATGIYNEQFFGPGTRLTVL.

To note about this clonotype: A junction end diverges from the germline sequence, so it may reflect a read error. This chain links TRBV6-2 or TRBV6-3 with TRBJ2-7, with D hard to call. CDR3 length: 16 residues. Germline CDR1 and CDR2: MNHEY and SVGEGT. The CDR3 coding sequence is TGTGCCAGCAGTTACCGTGTCGACCGGGTCTCCAACGAGCAGTACTTC. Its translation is CASSYRVDRVSNEQYF.

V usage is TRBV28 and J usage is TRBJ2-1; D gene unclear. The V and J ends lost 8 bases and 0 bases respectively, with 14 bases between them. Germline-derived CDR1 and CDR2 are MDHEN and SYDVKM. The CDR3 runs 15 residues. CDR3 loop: CASPFPNPSYNEQFF. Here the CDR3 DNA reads TGTGCCAGCCCCTTCCCGAATCCCTCCTACAATGAGCAGTTCTTC. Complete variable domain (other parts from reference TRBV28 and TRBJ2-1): DVKVTQSSRYLVKRTGEKVFLECVQDMDHENMFWYRQDPGLGLRLIYFSYDVKMKEKGDIPEGYSVSREKKERFSLILESASTNQTSMYLCASPFPNPSYNEQFFGPGTRLTVL.

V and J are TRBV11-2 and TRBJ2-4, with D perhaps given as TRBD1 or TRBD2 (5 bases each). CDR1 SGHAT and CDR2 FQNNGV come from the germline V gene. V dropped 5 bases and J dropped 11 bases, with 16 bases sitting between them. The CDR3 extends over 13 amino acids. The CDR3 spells CASSLRGLRVQYF. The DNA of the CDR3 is TGTGCCAGCAGCCTACGGGGCCTGCGGGTTCAGTACTTC.

The CDR3 nucleotides are TGCGCCAGCAGCTTGGGGCAGTCAGGTACGCAGTATTTT. This codes for CASSLGQSGTQYF. The V call is TRBV5-1, the J call TRBJ2-3; no clear D gene. Germline lookup yields CDR1 SGHRS and CDR2 YFSETQ. The CDR3 length is 13 residues. Trimming cost V 0 bases and J 8 bases, with 10 bases left between them.

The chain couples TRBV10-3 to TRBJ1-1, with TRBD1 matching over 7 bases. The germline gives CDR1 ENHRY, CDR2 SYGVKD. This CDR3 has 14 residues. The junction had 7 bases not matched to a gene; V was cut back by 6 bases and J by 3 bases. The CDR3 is CAIRGQTLDTEAFF. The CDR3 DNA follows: TGTGCCATCAGGGGACAGACACTTGACACTGAAGCTTTCTTT.

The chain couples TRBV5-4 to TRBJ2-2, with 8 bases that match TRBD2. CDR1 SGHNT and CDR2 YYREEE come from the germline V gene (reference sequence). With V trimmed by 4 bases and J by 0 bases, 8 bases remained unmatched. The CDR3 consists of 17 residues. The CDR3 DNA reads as TGTGCCAGCAGCCAGAGACTAGCGTCAACGAACACCGGGGAGCTGTTTTTT. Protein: CASSQRLASTNTGELFF. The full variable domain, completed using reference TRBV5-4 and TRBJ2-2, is ETGVTQSPTHLIKTRGQQVTLRCSSQSGHNTVSWYQQALGQGPQFIFQYYREEENGRGNFPPRFSGLQFPNYSSELNVNALELDDSALYLCASSQRLASTNTGELFFGEGSRLTVL.

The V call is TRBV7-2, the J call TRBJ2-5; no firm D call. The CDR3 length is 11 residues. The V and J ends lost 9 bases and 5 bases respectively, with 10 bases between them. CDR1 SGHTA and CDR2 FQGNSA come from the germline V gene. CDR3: CASKAPETQYF. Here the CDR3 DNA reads TGTGCCAGTAAAGCCCCGGAGACCCAGTACTTC.

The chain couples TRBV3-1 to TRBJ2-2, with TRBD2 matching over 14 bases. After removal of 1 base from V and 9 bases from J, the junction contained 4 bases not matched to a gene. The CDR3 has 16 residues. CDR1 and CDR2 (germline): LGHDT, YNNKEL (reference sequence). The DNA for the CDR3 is TGTGCCAGCAGCCAAGGACTAGCGGGGGGGCACCGGGAGCTGTTTTTT. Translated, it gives CASSQGLAGGHRELFF.

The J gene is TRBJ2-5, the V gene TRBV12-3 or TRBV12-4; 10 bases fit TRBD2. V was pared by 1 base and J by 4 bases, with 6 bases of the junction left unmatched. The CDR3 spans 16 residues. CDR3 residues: CASSLEGSGGRETQYF. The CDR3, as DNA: TGTGCCAGCAGTTTAGAGGGTAGCGGGGGGAGAGAGACCCAGTACTTC.